This record concerns one T cell receptor (beta chain) sequence. This CDR3 spans 16 amino acids. V lost 2 bases to trimming and J lost 4 bases; unmatched junction nucleotides: 8. Germline values: CDR1 SGHTA, CDR2 FQGNSA. The sample is drawn from a study of T-cell reconstitution after alpha-beta-depleted transplantation in children. The authors prepared the TCRbeta library with unique molecular identifiers. A single record per CDR3 protein comes from TCRdb applying MiXCR to the PCR reads. The sample gives approximately 270,000 distinct CDR3 sequences, 9.9% of which show up once; around 10% is in the top ten.

This chain links TRBV7-2 with TRBJ2-7; 10 nucleotides line up with TRBD1. The sample in question was PBMCs from the stem cell graft donor, obtained from the stem cell graft. The clonotype originates from a human donor who donated a stem cell graft to a child with SCID. The DNA for the CDR3 is TGTGCCAGCAGCTTATATGGGACAGGGGTCCTTTACGAGCAGTACTTC. Protein sequence: CASSLYGTGVLYEQYF.